This T cell receptor beta chain was retrieved from a study of shared clonotypes between healthy human individuals (dated by TCRdb to the early 2020s). As for the study more broadly: The cohort included three men and a couple of women between 18 and 49 years of age. Per donor, leukapheresis produced somewhere between about 0.9 and 9.5 billion PBMCs. Blood TCR repertoires of five healthy adults were deeply sequenced to estimate repertoire size and the extent of clonotype sharing between individuals. Per donor, three plates each were used for CD4 naive and CD4 memory, two for CD8 naive, and one for CD8 memory. Libraries were prepared and TCR repertoires were sequenced by different laboratories using diverse techniques, in order to increase sequencing depth and limit assay-specific biases.

Study-wide conclusions, independent of this receptor: Pairwise subsampling indicated that sequencing depth was expected to affect the degree of clonotype sharing among donors. Compared with non-shared clonotypes, the clonotypes found in all four sorted-subset donors had higher generation probabilities. Estimated clonotype richness was generally larger for naive than for memory subsets. When a few donors were compared, the shared fraction of clonotypes was roughly 4.8% for naive CD4, around 3.6% for naive CD8, 2% to 2.5% for memory CD4, and 0.35% to 0.5% for memory CD8. Because the study included only a small number of donors, the genetic and exposure-history diversity represented was limited. Incomplete sequencing was indicated by rarefaction of sorted-subset datasets, despite the large sequencing depth. Sampling was restricted to blood, and TCR repertoires in tissue are likely to differ from TCR repertoires in blood.

Spanning cysteine to phenylalanine, the CDR3 consists of 13 amino acids. CDR3 DNA is the only sequence kept; it has 39 bases, read in frame from the first base. The V end loses 6 bases and the J end loses 0 bases, and a stretch of 8 bases separates them. CDR1 and CDR2, per the germline V gene, are MNHEY and SVGAGI. In the case of this clone: This clone's antigen is unknown. No qualities accompany the bases; no much larger clone lies one base away. Other nucleotide sequences from this sample produce the same CDR3.

TCR CDR3 regions were amplified from genomic DNA by multiplex PCR using the deep immunoSEQ assay. Extracted genomic DNA from each cell subset was spread evenly across all wells of several immunoSEQ 96-well plates, with each plate serving as a replicate. For sorted subsets, roughly 0.2 ug genomic DNA, equal to tens of thousands of T cell genomes, was loaded into each replicate PCR. Purified libraries were measured with a Qubit 3.0 fluorometer, size-checked on a Bioanalyzer 2100, and measured again with the KAPA Library Quantification kit. Every immunoSEQ 96-well plate was sequenced on a dedicated single-read 150-cycle Illumina NextSeq 550 flow cell. From the authors' description of their analysis: The immunoSEQ output contained only junctional sequences without quality scores, so filtering could not match that applied to full-length reads. Sequences were annotated with PyIR, a Python wrapper for IgBLAST v1.9, using IMGT germline references to assign V/J genes and CDR3. Any read was removed if the V/J assignment was weak (E-value above 1e-6), the CDR3 was missing, or the read contained stop codons, out-of-frame junctions, or ambiguous translated residues. V3J clonotypes were defined as sequences sharing the same inferred V gene, J gene, and CDR3 amino acid sequence. Percentage overlap between repertoires was calculated by dividing the number of shared unique clonotypes by the size of the smaller repertoire. Repertoire richness was assessed with RTK rarefaction, the Chao1 estimator, and Recon v2.1 estimates of unobserved clonotypes. OLGA was used to compute generation probabilities for all TCRbeta clonotypes that the gDNA method yielded from a handful of donors. Here the immuneACCESS table is served through TCRdb, limited to in-frame sequences with V and J called. Missing clones are a known gap in these copies; in checked studies unresolved V genes cover under half, and the rest lacks a known reason. Clonal size and the V and J genes are those of that table, whereas D and trimming came from the DNA. The sample yields approximately 1.9 million clones; just under 95% were counted once. Roughly 1.7% of the sample belongs to the ten largest clones.

CD8 naive samples were obtained by positive selection for CCR7 among CD45RO-negative cells, yielding a CD45RA+CCR7+ population from which TemRA cells were excluded. Healthy HIV-negative adults with no recently reported acute infections or vaccinations were included as donors. Every donor was a Caucasian adult living in Nashville, Tennessee, USA. After blood collection by leukapheresis, PBMCs were isolated using Ficoll-Histopaque density gradient centrifugation and then cryopreserved in the vapor phase of liquid nitrogen. Analytical flow cytometry was used to check the purity and quantity of each magnetically sorted T cell population. Genomic DNA was isolated from every sorted fraction and measured by UV absorbance on a Nanodrop 2000c.

This clonotype originated in a man in his late teens or twenties in good health. Some clones in this sample may be carry-over from other donors' samples. The rearranged chain carries TRBV6-5 and TRBJ1-1; there is no confident call for the D gene. Specimen: naive CD8+ T cells from PBMCs. The cell subset or site label for this specimen denotes: CD45RA+CCR7+. Read as DNA, the sequence is TGTGCCAGCAGCTACCGTATGAACACTGAAGCTTTCTTT. It codes for CASSYRMNTEAFF.